Following are 26 T cell receptor beta chains from one sample sequenced in a study of T cells in Graves' hyperthyroidism and ophthalmopathy. TCR beta CDR3 regions were amplified from RNA. A set of HTBI primers served as the primers for a first-round RT-PCR of the TCR CDR3. Using its own MiXCR run on the multiplex PCR reads, TCRdb lists one record per CDR3 protein. Counted here are hundreds of thousands of distinct CDR3 sequences, roughly 16% occurring once; the ten biggest clones make up 3% to 4.5%. The specimen sequenced was blood. The receptors here all came from a woman aged 25-40 years with Graves' hyperthyroidism.

This clonotype showed up just a few times. The chain combines TRBV4-1 with TRBJ1-6; D is unresolved. Looked up from germline, CDR1 is MGHRA and CDR2 is YSYEKL. CDR3 size: 13 residues. V dropped 0 bases and J dropped 9 bases, with 6 bases sitting between them. The CDR3 protein is CASSQERGSPLHF. CDR3 coding DNA: TGCGCCAGCAGCCAAGAGCGTGGTTCACCCCTCCACTTT.

Ten or more counts support this clonotype. The chain is built from TRBV5-1 and TRBJ2-1; D call uncertain. This CDR3 is 14 amino acids long. Between the trimmed V and J ends, which lost 0 bases and 7 bases, there was a span of 11 bases. CDR1 is SGHRS and CDR2 is YFSETQ in the germline V gene. CDR3 bases: TGCGCCAGCAGCTTGGGTCTCCCGCGGAATGAGCAGTTCTTC. Amino acids: CASSLGLPRNEQFF.

This clonotype was seen repeatedly, ten times or more. The chain joins TRBV28 to TRBJ2-3, with unresolved D. V was trimmed by 6 bases and J by 4 bases, leaving 8 bases between them. Germline values: CDR1 MDHEN, CDR2 SYDVKM. This CDR3 has 12 amino acids. The CDR3 region has the DNA TGTGCCAGCAGCTATACGGCAGATACGCAGTATTTT. Its translation: CASSYTADTQYF. The whole variable domain, remainder taken from reference TRBV28 and TRBJ2-3, is DVKVTQSSRYLVKRTGEKVFLECVQDMDHENMFWYRQDPGLGLRLIYFSYDVKMKEKGDIPEGYSVSREKKERFSLILESASTNQTSMYLCASSYTADTQYFGPGTRLTVL.

The chain has TRBV14 and TRBJ2-5; a weak D match, TRBD1 (5 bases). The V end lost 1 base, the J end lost 5 bases, and 11 bases lay between the germline ends. The germline gives CDR1 SGHDN, CDR2 FVKESK. The CDR3 sequence is 14 residues long. Here the CDR3 reads CASSQGAGMETQYF. The CDR3 DNA is TGTGCCAGCAGCCAAGGGGCAGGGATGGAGACCCAGTACTTC.

This clonotype has only a few counts. The CDR3 protein is CASSLLAEIYNEQFF. The CDR3 region has the DNA TGTGCCAGCAGTTTATTAGCGGAGATATACAATGAGCAGTTCTTC. This chain joins TRBV12-3 or TRBV12-4 and TRBJ2-1, with D maybe TRBD2 (6 bases). V lost 2 bases, J lost 4 bases, and 12 bases lay in between. CDR3 length: 15 amino acids.

This clonotype was recorded many times. The chain links TRBV29-1 to TRBJ2-7, with 10 bases aligning to TRBD1. The CDR3 sequence is 15 residues long. Per germline, CDR1 SQVTM and CDR2 ANQGSEA. Trimming took 6 bases from V and 1 from J; bases not matched to a gene: 9. DNA for the CDR3: TGCAGCGTCGTTTTGACAGGGGGCAATTCCTACGAGCAGTACTTC. It translates to CSVVLTGGNSYEQYF.

Points on this clonotype: One end of the junction fails to match germline, which may point to a read error. This chain connects TRBV5-1 to TRBJ2-3, with D perhaps given as TRBD1 or TRBD2 (5 bases each). Germline CDR1 SGHRS, CDR2 YFSETQ. This CDR3 has 16 amino acids. Here the CDR3 reads CASTLGERPSTDTQYF. The CDR3, as DNA: TGCGCCAGCACCTTGGGGGAGAGACCTAGCACAGATACGCAGTATTTT.

This clonotype was counted only a few times. The genes are TRBV4-3 and TRBJ2-7; 8 bases are a match to TRBD2. V shed 0 bases and J 4 bases; nucleotides not matched to a gene: 5. Germline V gene sequence: CDR1 LGHNA, CDR2 YSLEER. The CDR3 totals 15 residues. CDR3 nucleotide sequence: TGCGCCAGCAGCCAAGATCGTGGACTAGCTTACGAGCAGTACTTC. Protein sequence: CASSQDRGLAYEQYF.

There are many counts of this clonotype. CDR3 protein: CASSQTGAQPQHF. The CDR3 DNA reads as TGTGCCAGCAGTCAAACAGGGGCTCAGCCCCAGCATTTT. The gene calls are TRBV28 and TRBJ1-5; TRBD1 aligns across 7 bases. CDR3 length: 13 amino acids. In germline, CDR1 is MDHEN, CDR2 SYDVKM. V was clipped by 5 bases and J by 6 bases; unmatched bases: 4.

This clonotype occurred a few times. The V and J genes are TRBV5-6 and TRBJ2-3; a weak D match, TRBD2 (5 bases). The germline V gene has CDR1 SGHDT and CDR2 YYEEEE. This CDR3 contains 16 residues. The germline V and J ends were trimmed by 4 bases and 1 base, with 16 bases remaining between them. The CDR3 sequence: CASSLRVQVRTDTQYF. The CDR3 nucleotides are TGTGCCAGCAGCCTGAGGGTGCAGGTCCGCACAGATACGCAGTATTTT.

Points on this clonotype: A junction boundary mismatches the germline segment, possibly from a read error. This rearrangement joins TRBV19 to TRBJ1-2, with D tentatively TRBD1 (5 bases). Germline V gives CDR1 LNHDA, CDR2 SQIVND (reference sequence). The CDR3 length is 12 residues. CDR3 protein: CAGSIGGDGYTF. CDR3 DNA: TGTGCCGGTAGTATCGGAGGGGACGGCTACACCTTC.

This clonotype has ten or more counts. The J gene is TRBJ2-5, the V gene TRBV29-1; 8 bases align to TRBD1. This CDR3 contains 13 residues. J was trimmed by 3 bases and V by 2 bases; bases with no gene match: 2. Per germline, CDR1 SQVTM and CDR2 ANQGSEA. CDR3 sequence: CSVELDREETQYF. In nucleotides, the CDR3 is TGCAGCGTTGAACTGGACAGGGAAGAGACCCAGTACTTC.

This clonotype was seen a few times. This chain joins TRBV12-3 or TRBV12-4 and TRBJ2-4; no clear D. This CDR3 spans 16 amino acids. V was cut by 1 base and J by 3 bases, with 13 bases left in between. The CDR3 is CASSLGDPVVKNIQYF. The CDR3, as DNA: TGTGCCAGCAGTTTAGGGGATCCTGTGGTCAAAAACATTCAGTACTTC.

This clonotype occurred a few times. The V gene is TRBV6-2 or TRBV6-3, the J gene TRBJ2-1, with 11 bases lining up with TRBD1. With 1 base clipped from V and 8 bases from J, the junction kept 4 bases outside the gene matches. Germline V CDR1 and CDR2: MNHEY, SVGEGT. The CDR3 has 15 amino acids. The CDR3 coding sequence is TGTGCCAGCAGTTACTTTGGACAGGGGGCCTATGAGCAGTTCTTC. Its translation: CASSYFGQGAYEQFF.

There are a few counts of this clonotype. The rearrangement joins TRBV5-4 to TRBJ2-5, with TRBD1 matching 10 bases. The germline CDR1 and CDR2 sequences are SGHNT and YYREEE (reference sequence). This CDR3 is built from 15 residues. V lost 3 bases to trimming and J lost 5 bases; unmatched junction nucleotides: 7. The DNA for the CDR3 is TGTGCCAGCAGCTCAGGACAGGGGGAATGGGAGACCCAGTACTTC. It translates to CASSSGQGEWETQYF.

This clonotype has ten or more counts. This chain joins TRBV24-1 and TRBJ1-1; D gene unclear. The CDR3 spans 12 residues. Germline CDR1 is KGHDR and CDR2 is SFDVKD. V gave up 5 bases and J gave up 0 bases, with 3 bases separating them. The CDR3 loop reads CATSGVNTEAFF. CDR3 bases: TGTGCCACCAGTGGGGTGAACACTGAAGCTTTCTTT.

The genes are TRBV20-1 and TRBJ2-3; 7 positions match TRBD2. CDR3 length: 14 amino acids. J lost 2 bases, V lost 3 bases, and 5 bases had no gene match. The V gene's germline CDR1 is DFQATT and CDR2 SNEGSKA (reference sequence). The CDR3 region is CSASDGRFTDTQYF. The CDR3 DNA is TGCAGTGCTAGTGACGGGAGGTTCACAGATACGCAGTATTTT.

This clonotype was counted ten times or more. The rearrangement joins TRBV28 to TRBJ2-5; no clear D. In germline, CDR1 is MDHEN, CDR2 SYDVKM. Trimming took off 7 bases at V and 5 bases at J, with 17 bases between the two ends. This CDR3 is built from 14 residues. The CDR3 DNA follows: TGTGCCAGCATGTTTTTGGGTTTGGAGGAGACCCAGTACTTC. Translating gives CASMFLGLEETQYF.

This clonotype was counted many times. J is TRBJ2-5 and V is TRBV2; TRBD2 matches at 9 bases. The CDR3 has 14 amino acids. Germline V CDR1 and CDR2: SNHLY, FYNNEI. J gave up 3 bases and V 6 bases, and 5 bases lay outside the gene matches. The CDR3 DNA follows: TGTGCCAGCAGAACGACTAGCGGAGAAGAGACCCAGTACTTC. Residues: CASRTTSGEETQYF.

The chain combines TRBV7-9 with TRBJ2-3; D possibly corresponds to TRBD2 (6 bases). The CDR3 contains 16 residues. CDR1 is SEHNR and CDR2 is FQNEAQ in the germline V gene (reference sequence). Trimming took off 1 base at V and 2 bases at J, with 13 bases between the two ends. CDR3 bases: TGTGCCAGCAGCTTAGGCTCTGGAGGGAACACAGATACGCAGTATTTT. Its translation: CASSLGSGGNTDTQYF.

Ten or more counts support this clonotype. The J gene is TRBJ1-2, the V gene TRBV30; no reliable D call. The CDR3 contains 14 residues. Germline CDR1 GTSNPN, CDR2 SVGIG (reference sequence). The V gene lost 0 bases and the J gene lost 9 bases, with 17 bases spanning the gap. CDR3 DNA sequence: TGTGCCTGGAGTGTAGACGTCTATCTCACCAGCTACACCTTC. Translation gives CAWSVDVYLTSYTF.

This clonotype was recorded many times. The V and J genes are TRBV24-1 and TRBJ1-2; D possibly corresponds to TRBD1 (5 bases). This CDR3 is built from 14 residues. Per germline, CDR1 KGHDR and CDR2 SFDVKD. V was clipped by 3 bases and J by 4 bases, with 11 bases between them. CDR3 in DNA: TGTGCCACCAGTGATCTGACAGCAACCTATGGCTACACCTTC. This codes for CATSDLTATYGYTF.

This clonotype was detected many times. This sequence joins TRBV28 and TRBJ1-6; D not certain. The germline V gene has CDR1 MDHEN and CDR2 SYDVKM. This CDR3 spans 14 amino acids. V was cut by 2 bases and J by 9 bases, with 11 bases left in between. The CDR3 reads CASSLGPGGSPLHF. The DNA of the CDR3 is TGTGCCAGCAGTTTAGGCCCTGGTGGTTCACCCCTCCACTTT. The complete variable domain, with remaining parts taken from reference TRBV28 and TRBJ1-6, reads DVKVTQSSRYLVKRTGEKVFLECVQDMDHENMFWYRQDPGLGLRLIYFSYDVKMKEKGDIPEGYSVSREKKERFSLILESASTNQTSMYLCASSLGPGGSPLHFGNGTRLTVT.

A few counts support this clonotype. The chain links TRBV13 to TRBJ2-7; the match to TRBD2 covers 14 bases. With V trimmed by 5 bases and J by 4 bases, 10 bases remained unmatched. The CDR3 has 17 residues. Germline CDR1 is PRHDT and CDR2 is FYEKMQ (reference sequence). CDR3 amino acids: CASSVERLAGGQYEQYF. CDR3 sequence (DNA): TGTGCCAGCAGCGTAGAACGACTAGCGGGAGGGCAATACGAGCAGTACTTC.

This clonotype was seen a few times. J is TRBJ1-2 and V is TRBV20-1; no firm D call. CDR1 is DFQATT and CDR2 is SNEGSKA in the germline V gene (reference sequence). Between the trimmed V and J ends, which lost 1 base and 4 bases, there was a span of 13 bases. CDR3 size: 14 residues. The CDR3: CSARGSRVSYGYTF. The CDR3 DNA reads TGCAGTGCTAGAGGGTCTAGGGTGTCCTATGGCTACACCTTC.

The chain links TRBV12-5 to TRBJ1-5; no reliable D call. Germline V gene data show CDR1 as LGHNT and CDR2 as FRNRAP. With 3 bases removed from V and 0 bases from J, the gap between germline ends came to 18 bases. The CDR3 extends over 18 amino acids. This CDR3 reads CASGLRCLRLYSNQPQHF. Here the CDR3 DNA reads TGTGCTAGTGGTTTAAGGTGTCTGCGGCTATATAGCAATCAGCCCCAGCATTTT. The whole variable domain, filled in from reference TRBV12-5 and TRBJ1-5, reads DARVTQTPRHKVTEMGQEVTMRCQPILGHNTVFWYRQTMMQGLELLAYFRNRAPLDDSGMPKDRFSAEMPDATLATLKIQPSEPRDSAVYFCASGLRCLRLYSNQPQHFGDGTRLSIL.